The 12 T cell receptor beta chains given below trace back to one sample, sequenced in a study of T cell responses to AZD1222 COVID-19 vaccine. The assay was immunoSEQ multiplex PCR, and TCRdb's table has in-frame clones only and misses some. The sample includes 150,000 or so clones, around 93% of them seen just once. The sample consisted of peripheral blood, taken on day 0 of AZD1222 vaccination. The receptors were sampled from an adult in good health.

The gene calls are TRBV18 and TRBJ2-1, with 9 bases identical to TRBD1. The CDR3 length is 16 residues. CDR1 is KGHSH, CDR2 LQKENI, per germline. The trim removed 3 bases at V and 3 bases at J, leaving 6 bases unmatched. The CDR3 sequence: CASSPTGQGYYNEQFF. For the CDR3, the DNA is TGTGCCAGCTCACCGACGGGACAGGGATACTACAATGAGCAGTTCTTC.

This rearrangement joins TRBV11-2 to TRBJ2-7; the match to TRBD2 covers 9 bases. V lost 1 base to trimming and J lost 3 bases; unmatched junction nucleotides: 4. Looked up from germline, CDR1 is SGHAT and CDR2 is FQNNGV. The CDR3 contains 15 residues. CDR3 sequence reads: CASSLVRLADYEQYF. The CDR3 DNA reads TGTGCCAGCAGCTTAGTGCGACTAGCGGACTACGAGCAGTACTTC. Using reference TRBV11-2 and TRBJ2-7 for the parts outside the CDR3, the full variable domain is EAGVAQSPRYKIIEKRQSVAFWCNPISGHATLYWYQQILGQGPKLLIQFQNNGVVDDSQLPKDRFSAERLKGVDSTLKIQPAKLEDSAVYLCASSLVRLADYEQYFGPGTRLTVT.

The CDR3 region is CARQQTGPLSYEQYF. CDR3 coding DNA: TGTGCCCGACAGCAGACAGGGCCGCTTTCCTACGAGCAGTACTTC. The chain couples TRBV27 to TRBJ2-7; 7 bases fit TRBD1. With 11 bases clipped from V and 1 base from J, the junction kept 14 bases outside the gene matches. This CDR3 spans 15 amino acids. In germline, CDR1 is MNHEY, CDR2 SMNVEV (reference sequence).

The chain couples TRBV10-3 to TRBJ1-2, with 7 bases aligning to TRBD1. Unmatched junction bases numbered 2, after V lost 5 bases and J lost 2 bases. Germline loops: CDR1 ENHRY, CDR2 SYGVKD. The length of the CDR3 is 13 residues. CDR3 nucleotide sequence: TGTGCCATCAGTCCGGACAGGAACTATGGCTACACCTTC. As protein: CAISPDRNYGYTF.

The V and J genes are TRBV9 and TRBJ2-1, with D uncertain. Germline assignment: CDR1 SGDLS and CDR2 YYNGEE. Trimming removed 0 bases at V and 0 bases at J, with 7 bases between. The CDR3 covers 15 residues. This CDR3 reads CASSVEVYSYNEQFF. CDR3 DNA: TGTGCCAGCAGCGTAGAAGTGTACTCCTACAATGAGCAGTTCTTC. Filled out from reference TRBV9 and TRBJ2-1, the complete variable domain reads DSGVTQTPKHLITATGQRVTLRCSPRSGDLSVYWYQQSLDQGLQFLIQYYNGEERAKGNILERFSAQQFPDLHSELNLSSLELGDSALYFCASSVEVYSYNEQFFGPGTRLTVL.

This clone was seen a single time. This chain uses TRBV18 with TRBJ2-2; no definite D call. The CDR3 loop spans 11 amino acids. V shed 3 bases and J shed 7 bases, with 3 bases lying between them. Germline V gives CDR1 KGHSH, CDR2 LQKENI. The CDR3 nucleotides are TGTGCCAGCTCACCTTTCGGGGAGCTGTTTTTT. Translated: CASSPFGELFF. Filled out from reference TRBV18 and TRBJ2-2, the complete variable domain reads NAGVMQNPRHLVRRRGQEARLRCSPMKGHSHVYWYRQLPEEGLKFMVYLQKENIIDESGMPKERFSAEFPKEGPSILRIQQVVRGDSAAYFCASSPFGELFFGEGSRLTVL.

The chain uses TRBV7-2 and TRBJ2-7; a possible D gene is TRBD2 (6 bases). V lost 2 bases, J lost 3 bases, and 14 bases lay in between. The CDR3 length is 15 residues. The germline V gene has CDR1 SGHTA and CDR2 FQGNSA. The CDR3 here is CASSLLGLSYYEQYF. In nucleotides, the CDR3 is TGTGCCAGCAGCTTATTAGGACTATCCTACTACGAGCAGTACTTC.

This sequence joins TRBV14 and TRBJ1-6; D not resolved. Germline CDR1 reads SGHDN; CDR2 reads FVKESK. This CDR3 region has 14 residues. Trimming left V 0 bases short and J 8 bases short, with 8 bases between. As DNA, the CDR3 is TGTGCCAGCAGCCAAGATCGAGGGCATTCACCCCTCCACTTT. Translating gives CASSQDRGHSPLHF.

In this sample, this clone turned up once. This chain uses TRBV7-9 with TRBJ2-3; D remains unclear. The germline V gene has CDR1 SEHNR and CDR2 FQNEAQ (reference sequence). V lost 10 bases to trimming and J lost 2 bases, with 4 bases between them. CDR3 size: 10 residues. CDR3 sequence: CAIYTDTQYF. The CDR3 region has the DNA TGTGCCATCTACACAGATACGCAGTATTTT.

This clone appeared a single time. The V gene is TRBV5-4, the J gene TRBJ2-1; 9 bases are shared with TRBD2. Germline V lookup: CDR1 SGHNT, CDR2 YYREEE (reference sequence). The CDR3 length is 15 residues. The V gene end was trimmed by 2 bases and the J gene end by 5 bases; junction bases not matched to a gene: 5. CDR3 sequence reads: CASSFETSGNNEQFF. As DNA, the CDR3 is TGTGCCAGCAGCTTTGAGACTAGCGGAAACAATGAGCAGTTCTTC.

The CDR3 loop reads CASSQVQGNYGYTF. CDR3 nucleotide sequence: TGTGCCAGCAGCCAAGTACAGGGGAACTATGGCTACACCTTC. The chain recombines TRBV3-1 (or the pseudogene TRBV3-2) with TRBJ1-2, with 7 bases that match TRBD1. The CDR3 runs to 14 residues. The trim removed 1 base at V and 2 bases at J, leaving 1 base unmatched. CDR1 is LGHDT and CDR2 is YNNKEL in the germline V gene (reference sequence).

The chain has TRBV14 and TRBJ2-2, with no clear D. This CDR3 has 11 residues. V dropped 1 base and J dropped 8 bases, with 2 bases sitting between them. Germline loops: CDR1 SGHDN, CDR2 FVKESK. This chain's CDR3 is CASSQAGELFF. In DNA form, the CDR3 reads TGTGCCAGCAGCCAAGCTGGGGAGCTGTTTTTT.